The next 12 T cell receptor beta chains were all read from a single sample in a study of identical twins. TCRdb processed the 5' RACE reads anew with MiXCR; each CDR3 protein has one entry. The sample carries approximately 500,000 distinct CDR3 sequences, 13% to 15% recorded once. The sample was also linked to a second study, of yellow fever vaccine responses in identical twins.

Sequencing used CD4+ T cells sorted from blood. The receptors come from a woman between 18 and 29 years old in good health.

This clonotype was counted only a few times. This sequence joins TRBV20-1 and TRBJ2-7, with 14 bases lining up with TRBD2. This CDR3 is 16 amino acids long. The J segment lost 4 bases and the V segment lost 4 bases, leaving 9 bases of the junction unmatched. Germline CDR1 reads DFQATT; CDR2 reads SNEGSKA (reference sequence). The CDR3: CSAKGTSGRIIYEQYF. The DNA of the CDR3 is TGCAGTGCTAAAGGGACTAGCGGGAGAATTATTTACGAGCAGTACTTC.

This clonotype was picked up a small number of times. The J gene is TRBJ2-3, the V gene TRBV9; TRBD2 matches at 15 bases. CDR1 and CDR2 (germline): SGDLS, YYNGEE. After removal of 3 bases from V and 7 bases from J, the junction contained 6 bases not matched to a gene. The CDR3 loop spans 16 amino acids. The CDR3 here is CASSARTSGGANTQYF. The CDR3 region has the DNA TGTGCCAGCAGCGCAAGGACTAGCGGGGGGGCCAATACGCAGTATTTT.

The V call is TRBV7-2, the J call TRBJ2-1; 9 bases align to TRBD2. Germline trimming cut 3 bases from V and 4 bases from J; bases unmatched to any gene: 10. Germline CDR1 reads SGHTA; CDR2 reads FQGNSA. The CDR3 covers 17 residues. Written as DNA, the CDR3 is TGTGCCAGCAGCTTCTGGGGGGCGGGAGGGACGTACAATGAGCAGTTCTTC. Translating it yields CASSFWGAGGTYNEQFF.

This chain links TRBV9 with TRBJ2-7; 13 nucleotides line up with TRBD2. Germline-derived CDR1 and CDR2 are SGDLS and YYNGEE. Losses at the gene ends were 0 bases for V and 5 bases for J; bases not matched to a gene: 8. The CDR3 runs 17 residues. CDR3 residues: CASSVAALGLAGDEQYF. CDR3 DNA sequence: TGTGCCAGCAGCGTAGCCGCCCTTGGACTAGCGGGAGACGAGCAGTACTTC.

Points on this clonotype: The CDR3 carries no conserved terminal phenylalanine or tryptophan, so it likely arises from a read error. The chain couples TRBV27 to TRBJ2-1; D is possibly TRBD2 (5 bases). The germline gives CDR1 MNHEY, CDR2 SMNVEV (reference sequence). V was clipped by 4 bases and J by 2 bases, with 18 bases between them. This CDR3 contains 17 residues. The DNA for the CDR3 is TGTGCCAGCAGTTCACTCCCCGGCAGTAGCGCCTACAATGAGCAGTTCGTC. Protein: CASSSLPGSSAYNEQFV.

This rearrangement joins TRBV5-1 to TRBJ1-5; D is possibly TRBD1 (6 bases). With 0 bases removed from V and 3 bases from J, the gap between germline ends came to 10 bases. Germline CDR1 reads SGHRS; CDR2 reads YFSETQ. The CDR3 runs 15 residues. CDR3 residues: CASSLDRAANQPQHF. As DNA, the CDR3 is TGCGCCAGCAGCTTGGACAGGGCCGCCAATCAGCCCCAGCATTTT.

This clonotype has only a few counts. The chain joins TRBV12-3 or TRBV12-4 to TRBJ2-1; 14 positions agree with TRBD2. The CDR3 covers 16 residues. After removal of 4 bases from V and 10 bases from J, the junction contained 9 bases not matched to a gene. The CDR3 DNA sequence: TGTGCCAGCAGTTCAGCGACTAGCGGGAGGGCCGGAGAGCAGTTCTTC. This translates into CASSSATSGRAGEQFF.

This clonotype was detected only a few times. The chain joins TRBV11-2 to TRBJ2-7; 9 bases fit TRBD2. This CDR3 has 14 residues. Per germline, CDR1 SGHAT and CDR2 FQNNGV. V shed 4 bases, J shed 3 bases, and the junction held 4 bases outside the gene matches. The CDR3 DNA reads TGTGCCAGCAGCTCCCTTAGCGGGAGCTACGAGCAGTACTTC. This codes for CASSSLSGSYEQYF. The full variable domain, in which reference TRBV11-2 and TRBJ2-7 provide the parts outside the CDR3, is EAGVAQSPRYKIIEKRQSVAFWCNPISGHATLYWYQQILGQGPKLLIQFQNNGVVDDSQLPKDRFSAERLKGVDSTLKIQPAKLEDSAVYLCASSSLSGSYEQYFGPGTRLTVT.

The chain joins TRBV6-1 to TRBJ2-7; tentatively, D is TRBD2 (6 bases). The CDR3 has 15 amino acids. The V end lost 5 bases, the J end lost 1 base, and 15 bases lay between the germline ends. Germline values: CDR1 MNHNS, CDR2 SASEGT. CDR3: CASSPPGTESYEQYF. The CDR3 DNA reads TGTGCCAGCAGTCCCCCGGGGACTGAATCCTACGAGCAGTACTTC.

The chain has TRBV15 and TRBJ1-6; D remains unclear. Germline V lookup: CDR1 LNHNV, CDR2 YYDKDF (reference sequence). Trimming took 3 bases from V and 7 from J, leaving 13 bases between them. The CDR3 is 15 residues long. The CDR3 here is CATSSSMLLNSPLHF. Written as DNA, the CDR3 is TGTGCCACCAGCAGTAGCATGTTATTGAATTCACCCCTCCACTTT.

This chain links TRBV29-1 with TRBJ2-1; the D is unclear. The length of the CDR3 is 13 residues. CDR1 SQVTM and CDR2 ANQGSEA come from the germline V gene. With 1 base removed from V and 4 bases from J, the gap between germline ends came to 8 bases. CDR3 nucleotide sequence: TGCAGCGTTGAAGTGGCGGAGTACAATGAGCAGTTCTTC. This codes for CSVEVAEYNEQFF.

As to this clonotype: The germline gene is not matched at one end of the junction; a read error may be the cause. The CDR3 sequence: CSAITFGGTILPF. CDR3 coding DNA: TGCAGTGCTATAACATTCGGAGGAACGATCCTCCCCTTC. The chain is built from TRBV20-1 and TRBJ1-2; D not resolved. The CDR3 is made up of 13 amino acids. Germline CDR1 and CDR2: DFQATT and SNEGSKA (reference sequence).